One sample yielded the 27 T cell receptor beta chains listed below, sequenced in a study of blood T cells in healthy people across ages. Primers used in a second PCR of roughly 6 to 12 cycles were a sample-barcoded 5' primer and a J-beta primer mix. A single record per CDR3 protein comes from TCRdb applying MiXCR to the 5' RACE reads. The data show about 1.4 million distinct CDR3 sequences, roughly 60% seen once. The specimen was blood. The receptors shown here come from a man aged 18 to 29 in good health.

The rearrangement uses TRBV9 and TRBJ2-3, with D unclear. Trimming shortened V by 0 bases and J by 4 bases, and 6 bases separated the two germline ends. Germline V gene sequence: CDR1 SGDLS, CDR2 YYNGEE. The CDR3 extends over 13 amino acids. CDR3 nucleotide sequence: TGTGCCAGCAGCGTAGAGACTCCAGATACGCAGTATTTT. Encoded protein: CASSVETPDTQYF.

This clonotype was counted a few times. The gene calls are TRBV27 and TRBJ2-7; TRBD2 might be the D (5 bases). CDR1 and CDR2 (germline): MNHEY, SMNVEV (reference sequence). Trimming stripped 7 bases from V and 3 bases from J, with 16 bases between. The CDR3 sequence is 14 residues long. The CDR3 is CASTPVGGYYEQYF. The CDR3 nucleotides read TGTGCCAGCACCCCGGTAGGAGGCTACTACGAGCAGTACTTC.

This clonotype came up a few times. For the CDR3, the DNA is TGCGCCAGCAGCTCGGAACGACGGGAGCAATCCTACGAGCAGTACTTC. It yields the protein CASSSERREQSYEQYF. The chain links TRBV5-1 to TRBJ2-7, with D perhaps matching TRBD2 (6 bases). V lost 3 bases to trimming and J lost 1 base, with 17 bases between them. The CDR3 sequence is 16 residues long. Germline loops: CDR1 SGHRS, CDR2 YFSETQ.

This clonotype was counted a few times. The chain has TRBV7-8 and TRBJ2-3; weak D call: TRBD1 (5 bases). This CDR3 spans 15 amino acids. Trimming stripped 7 bases from V and 0 bases from J, with 14 bases between. The germline V gene encodes CDR1 SGHVS and CDR2 FQNEAQ. The DNA of the CDR3 is TGTGCCAGCACGCTCCAGGACACAAGCACAGATACGCAGTATTTT. Protein sequence: CASTLQDTSTDTQYF.

The genes are TRBV12-3 or TRBV12-4 and TRBJ1-2; no definite D call. V was trimmed by 8 bases and J by 2 bases, leaving 21 bases between them. The CDR3 sequence is 16 residues long. CDR3 residues: CASCSLGPDHNYGYTF. The DNA for the CDR3 is TGTGCCAGCTGCTCCTTAGGACCGGACCACAACTATGGCTACACCTTC.

V and J are TRBV11-2 and TRBJ1-4; 7 positions match TRBD1. CDR3 length: 15 amino acids. Looked up from germline, CDR1 is SGHAT and CDR2 is FQNNGV. Unmatched junction bases numbered 6, after V lost 1 base and J lost 7 bases. CDR3 amino acids: CASSLGPQGGEKLFF. In nucleotides, the CDR3 is TGTGCCAGCAGCTTAGGCCCCCAGGGGGGTGAAAAACTGTTTTTT.

This clonotype showed up just a few times. The CDR3: CSGWMGEETQYF. The CDR3 nucleotides read TGCAGCGGGTGGATGGGGGAAGAGACCCAGTACTTC. The chain has TRBV29-1 and TRBJ2-5; D assignment may be TRBD1 or TRBD2 (5 bases each). The CDR3 loop spans 12 amino acids. Germline CDR1 is SQVTM and CDR2 is ANQGSEA. Trimming took 7 bases from V and 3 from J, leaving 12 bases between them.

This chain joins TRBV10-3 and TRBJ1-2, with D possibly matching TRBD1 (6 bases). V lost 4 bases to trimming and J lost 6 bases, with 15 bases between them. The germline gives CDR1 ENHRY, CDR2 SYGVKD. This CDR3 is built from 14 residues. Here the CDR3 reads CAISVSQGEDGYTF. The CDR3 nucleotides are TGTGCCATCAGTGTGTCACAGGGCGAAGATGGCTACACCTTC.

The rearrangement joins TRBV5-1 to TRBJ2-7, with TRBD1 matching 9 bases. CDR3 size: 16 residues. The V and J ends lost 1 base and 6 bases, in that order; junction bases with no gene match: 11. In germline, CDR1 is SGHRS, CDR2 YFSETQ. CDR3 sequence (DNA): TGCGCCAGCAGCTTGCTCCCGGGACAGGGAGTGGGCGAGCAGTACTTC. Translating it yields CASSLLPGQGVGEQYF.

The J gene is TRBJ1-1, the V gene TRBV6-2 or TRBV6-3, with a possible D match to TRBD1 (5 bases). This CDR3 is 12 amino acids long. In germline, CDR1 is MNHEY, CDR2 SVGEGT. Trimming shortened V by 8 bases and J by 11 bases, and 18 bases separated the two germline ends. CDR3 residues: CASVFAPGFAFF. DNA of the CDR3: TGTGCCAGCGTTTTTGCCCCAGGGTTCGCTTTCTTT.

This rearrangement joins TRBV7-2 to TRBJ2-3; D gene ambiguous. The CDR3 sequence is 15 residues long. Per germline, CDR1 SGHTA and CDR2 FQGNSA. V lost 1 base to trimming and J lost 3 bases, with 11 bases between them. In DNA, the CDR3 is TGTGCCAGCAGCTTAGTTGGTCCATGGACAGATACGCAGTATTTT. Translated, it gives CASSLVGPWTDTQYF.

This clonotype has a handful of counts. The V and J genes are TRBV10-3 and TRBJ1-4; D unresolved. The CDR3 is 13 amino acids. The V end lost 4 bases, the J end lost 8 bases, and 11 bases lay between the germline ends. Germline CDR1 reads ENHRY; CDR2 reads SYGVKD. The CDR3 nucleotides read TGTGCCATCAGTGGGGGAAGTGAGGAAAAACTGTTTTTT. Its translation: CAISGGSEEKLFF.

The V call is TRBV20-1, the J call TRBJ2-7, with D unresolved. V was clipped by 6 bases and J by 3 bases, with 15 bases between them. Germline assignment: CDR1 DFQATT and CDR2 SNEGSKA (reference sequence). CDR3 size: 13 residues. CDR3 coding DNA: TGCAGTGCCCTCGGAGCTAGGGTCTACGAGCAGTACTTC. Residues: CSALGARVYEQYF.

V is TRBV21-1 and J is TRBJ2-4. TRBV21-1 is recorded as a pseudogene. The CDR3 is 15 residues long. In DNA, the CDR3 is TGTGCCAGCAGCGTTTACACTATAGCCAAAAACATTCAGTACTTC. This sequence encodes CASSVYTIAKNIQYF.

A few counts support this clonotype. One end of the junction varies from germline; a read error may be responsible. The chain is built from TRBV7-9 and TRBJ1-5, with 7 nucleotides matching TRBD1. CDR1 and CDR2 (germline): SEHNR, FQNEAQ (reference sequence). This CDR3 comprises 14 residues. The CDR3 region has the DNA TGTGCCAGCAGTTTAGGGACAGTCAATCAGCCCCAGCATTTT. This codes for CASSLGTVNQPQHF. The variable domain in full, completed from reference TRBV7-9 and TRBJ1-5, reads DTGVSQNPRHKITKRGQNVTFRCDPISEHNRLYWYRQTLGQGPEFLTYFQNEAQLEKSRLLSDRFSAERPKGSFSTLEIQRTEQGDSAMYLCASSLGTVNQPQHFGDGTRLSIL.

This clonotype was seen a handful of times. The CDR3 protein is CSVETGGSLYEQYF. Written as DNA, the CDR3 is TGCAGCGTTGAAACGGGAGGGTCCCTTTACGAGCAGTACTTC. V is TRBV29-1 and J is TRBJ2-5, with 8 bases matching TRBD2. The J call is uncertain, as TRBJ2-7 better fits the DNA end. Germline assignment: CDR1 SQVTM and CDR2 ANQGSEA. The CDR3 runs 14 residues.

This clonotype appeared a few times. The rearrangement links TRBV29-1 to TRBJ2-3; weak D call: TRBD1 (6 bases). With 4 bases removed from V and 6 bases from J, the gap between germline ends came to 17 bases. Germline loops: CDR1 SQVTM, CDR2 ANQGSEA. This CDR3 has 14 residues. The CDR3 is CSVAPPQGLDTQYF. Here the CDR3 DNA reads TGCAGCGTTGCTCCCCCCCAGGGGTTGGATACGCAGTATTTT.

This clonotype showed up just a few times. The V gene is TRBV4-3, the J gene TRBJ2-1; 12 nucleotides agree with TRBD1. The J segment lost 7 bases and the V segment lost 0 bases, leaving 7 bases of the junction unmatched. CDR3 size: 17 residues. CDR1 LGHNA and CDR2 YSLEER come from the germline V gene. For the CDR3, the DNA is TGCGCCAGCAGCCAAGATCTTGGGACAGGGGGCACTAATGAGCAGTTCTTC. As protein: CASSQDLGTGGTNEQFF.

This sequence joins TRBV10-3 and TRBJ1-1; TRBD1 might be the D (5 bases). Germline V CDR1 and CDR2: ENHRY, SYGVKD. CDR3 length: 18 residues. V dropped 0 bases and J dropped 1 base, with 18 bases sitting between them. The CDR3 protein is CAISESVFRADRNTEAFF. For the CDR3, the DNA is TGTGCCATCAGTGAGTCGGTGTTTAGGGCAGACAGGAACACTGAAGCTTTCTTT.

The chain recombines TRBV2 with TRBJ2-1; tentatively, D is TRBD2 (7 bases). Deletions cut 7 bases from V and 14 bases from J, with 18 bases between. The CDR3 contains 12 residues. Germline CDR1 reads SNHLY; CDR2 reads FYNNEI. The CDR3 DNA is TGTGCCAGCAACCTAGGGGGGGGGGAGAAGTTCTTC. Its protein product is CASNLGGGEKFF.

V is TRBV29-1 and J is TRBJ2-1; the D gene is possibly TRBD2 (6 bases). The CDR3 runs to 13 residues. Between the trimmed V and J ends, which lost 4 bases and 5 bases, there was a span of 12 bases. CDR1 is SQVTM and CDR2 is ANQGSEA in the germline V gene. CDR3 DNA: TGCAGCGTTGGAATAGCGGAGGACAATGAGCAGTTCTTC. Translation gives CSVGIAEDNEQFF.

This clonotype was seen a handful of times. DNA of the CDR3: TGTGCCAGCAGCTTATCATGGTGGGGGGGCCGCGAGCAGTACTTC. Protein sequence: CASSLSWWGGREQYF. This chain uses TRBV7-2 with TRBJ2-7; TRBD2 might be the D (7 bases). Germline V lookup: CDR1 SGHTA, CDR2 FQGNSA. This CDR3 spans 15 amino acids. Trimming removed 2 bases at V and 6 bases at J, with 17 bases between.

The V and J genes are TRBV5-1 and TRBJ1-1; tentatively, D is TRBD1 (5 bases). Germline V lookup: CDR1 SGHRS, CDR2 YFSETQ. The CDR3 extends over 18 amino acids. Trimming removed 6 bases at V and 4 bases at J, with 28 bases between. CDR3 sequence: CASNRRGRADVRGTEAFF. The CDR3 nucleotides read TGCGCCAGCAACCGTAGGGGCAGGGCAGATGTTCGAGGCACTGAAGCTTTCTTT.

In the case of this clonotype: The junction and the germline gene differ at one end; a read error may be behind it. The rearrangement uses TRBV27 and TRBJ1-5; a possible D gene is TRBD1 (5 bases). From germline, CDR1 is MNHEY and CDR2 SMNVEV (reference sequence). The CDR3 extends over 13 amino acids. The CDR3 spells CSSSRGVGQPQHF. Written as DNA, the CDR3 is TGTTCCAGCAGTCGAGGGGTTGGACAGCCCCAGCATTTT.

The V call is TRBV6-2 or TRBV6-3, the J call TRBJ2-5; D gene ambiguous. V was clipped by 0 bases and J by 2 bases, with 10 bases between them. CDR1 is MNHEY and CDR2 is SVGEGT in the germline V gene. CDR3 length equals 15 residues. CDR3 residues: CASSYSRNSQETQYF. CDR3 bases: TGTGCCAGCAGTTACTCGAGGAACAGTCAAGAGACCCAGTACTTC.

The chain couples TRBV4-1 to TRBJ2-4; TRBD1 is a possible D gene (6 bases). The CDR3 runs 15 residues. The germline V gene has CDR1 MGHRA and CDR2 YSYEKL. V was clipped by 1 base and J by 5 bases, with 12 bases between them. The CDR3 sequence: CASSQASRGQNIQYF. Written as DNA, the CDR3 is TGCGCCAGCAGCCAAGCTTCCAGGGGCCAAAACATTCAGTACTTC.

At least ten counts were recorded for this clonotype. The V call is TRBV12-5, the J call TRBJ2-3; D remains ambiguous. The V gene lost 4 bases and the J gene lost 4 bases, with 3 bases spanning the gap. Germline-derived CDR1 and CDR2 are LGHNT and FRNRAP. The CDR3 is 11 amino acids. CDR3 amino acids: CASGSADTQYF. CDR3 sequence (DNA): TGTGCTAGTGGTTCGGCAGATACGCAGTATTTT.